These 20 T cell receptor beta chains share one sample of origin, sequenced in a study of breast tumors, draining lymph nodes, adjacent tissues. The lymph nodes were axillary draining lymph nodes from breast cancer patients. TCRdb redid the calling of the multiplex PCR reads with MiXCR, one entry per CDR3 protein. This sample has about 80,000 distinct CDR3 sequences, with roughly 20% found just once. The sequenced sample was axillary lymph node tissue. The receptor source for this set is a female donor with breast cancer. Some clones in this sample may be carry-over from other donors' samples.

This clonotype was counted many times. V gene TRBV4-1 combines with J gene TRBJ2-3, with TRBD2 matching over 7 bases. Germline values: CDR1 MGHRA, CDR2 YSYEKL. The CDR3 sequence is 16 residues long. J gave up 0 bases and V 4 bases, and 7 bases lay outside the gene matches. Here the CDR3 DNA reads TGCGCCAGCAGCCTGGTTATTAGCGGGAGCACAGATACGCAGTATTTT. As protein: CASSLVISGSTDTQYF.

This clonotype was recorded a few times. The chain links TRBV19 to TRBJ2-1, with D perhaps TRBD2 (6 bases). The V and J ends lost 3 bases and 3 bases respectively, with 9 bases between them. Germline assignment: CDR1 LNHDA and CDR2 SQIVND (reference sequence). The CDR3 is 14 amino acids. CDR3 sequence: CASSIGSHYNEQFF. The CDR3, as DNA: TGTGCCAGTAGTATCGGGAGCCACTACAATGAGCAGTTCTTC.

In this sample, this clonotype turned up a few times. The chain couples TRBV6-6 to TRBJ2-6; 7 nucleotides agree with TRBD2. Looked up from germline, CDR1 is MNHNY and CDR2 is SVGAGI (reference sequence). This CDR3 comprises 18 residues. With V trimmed by 0 bases and J by 4 bases, 9 bases remained unmatched. CDR3 protein: CASSYSGGGPIGANVLTF. CDR3 nucleotides: TGTGCCAGCAGTTACTCTGGGGGAGGGCCAATCGGGGCCAACGTCCTGACTTTC.

This clonotype was picked up many times. This sequence joins TRBV20-1 and TRBJ2-5; 7 positions match TRBD1. Germline CDR1 is DFQATT and CDR2 is SNEGSKA (reference sequence). The CDR3 spans 13 residues. Trimming cost V 2 bases and J 2 bases; bases outside gene matches: 2. For the CDR3, the DNA is TGCAGTGCTAGACCGACAGGGCAAGAGACCCAGTACTTC. Its translation: CSARPTGQETQYF.

This clonotype was found many times. V is TRBV10-3 and J is TRBJ2-1; D is perhaps TRBD2 (6 bases). The CDR3 extends over 14 amino acids. Germline V CDR1 and CDR2: ENHRY, SYGVKD. V was cut by 3 bases and J by 5 bases, with 11 bases left in between. The CDR3 sequence is CAISEAGSHNEQFF. CDR3 in DNA: TGTGCCATCAGTGAAGCGGGTTCCCACAATGAGCAGTTCTTC.

Many counts were recorded for this clonotype. The chain carries TRBV24-1 and TRBJ1-4; 9 bases are shared with TRBD1. Trimming took 4 bases from V and 8 from J; bases not matched to a gene: 7. Germline lookup yields CDR1 KGHDR and CDR2 SFDVKD. The CDR3 extends over 15 amino acids. The CDR3 region has the DNA TGTGCCACCAGTGAGGGACAGGGAGGAGACGAAAAACTGTTTTTT. It is translated as CATSEGQGGDEKLFF.

The table lists this clonotype with many counts. V usage is TRBV20-1 and J usage is TRBJ2-7; 9 positions match TRBD2. Trimming took 5 bases from V and 0 from J; bases not matched to a gene: 14. Per the germline V gene, CDR1 is DFQATT and CDR2 is SNEGSKA (reference sequence). The CDR3 spans 17 residues. The CDR3 DNA reads as TGCAGTGCTGCCCATATTACTAGCGGGTGGAGCTCCTACGAGCAGTACTTC. Amino acids: CSAAHITSGWSSYEQYF.

The J gene is TRBJ2-6, the V gene TRBV6-1; D not certain. There are 16 residues in the CDR3. Trimming left V 1 base short and J 4 bases short, with 11 bases between. From germline, CDR1 is MNHNS and CDR2 SASEGT. CDR3 amino acids: CASSEGVGSGANVLTF. CDR3 sequence (DNA): TGTGCCAGCAGTGAAGGTGTGGGTTCAGGGGCCAACGTCCTGACTTTC.

This clonotype was seen many times. The rearrangement links TRBV10-3 to TRBJ2-2; D ambiguous. The CDR3 runs to 15 residues. The germline V and J ends were trimmed by 5 bases and 7 bases, with 17 bases remaining between them. Germline V lookup: CDR1 ENHRY, CDR2 SYGVKD. The CDR3 sequence: CAISSLGRRGGELFF. The CDR3 DNA reads TGTGCCATCAGTTCCCTGGGCCGGCGAGGCGGGGAGCTGTTTTTT.

The chain carries TRBV29-1 and TRBJ1-1; D unclear. CDR3 length: 13 amino acids. The V gene lost 6 bases and the J gene lost 3 bases, with 14 bases spanning the gap. Germline V gene sequence: CDR1 SQVTM, CDR2 ANQGSEA. Here the CDR3 reads CSVATDRYTEAFF. CDR3 sequence (DNA): TGCAGCGTCGCCACTGACCGATACACTGAAGCTTTCTTT.

This chain links TRBV14 with TRBJ1-4; TRBD1 is a possible D gene (5 bases). CDR3 length equals 18 residues. Germline CDR1 SGHDN, CDR2 FVKESK. V lost 2 bases to trimming and J lost 7 bases, with 23 bases between them. CDR3: CASSQIVRYEGWVEKLFF. The CDR3 coding sequence is TGTGCCAGCAGCCAAATAGTAAGGTACGAGGGGTGGGTTGAAAAACTGTTTTTT.

This clonotype has ten or more counts. The chain employs TRBV7-2 and TRBJ2-5; no reliable D call. Germline V lookup: CDR1 SGHTA, CDR2 FQGNSA. This CDR3 spans 13 amino acids. The ends were cut back, 3 bases at V and 5 bases at J, with 10 bases in the middle. The CDR3, as DNA: TGTGCCAGCAGCTTCGGACGCCGGGAGACCCAGTACTTC. This codes for CASSFGRRETQYF.

This clonotype was detected ten times or more. The V and J genes are TRBV4-1 and TRBJ2-1; 9 bases match TRBD2. CDR1 and CDR2 from the germline V gene are MGHRA and YSYEKL. J gave up 15 bases and V 0 bases, and 12 bases lay outside the gene matches. The CDR3 contains 15 residues. The CDR3 reads CASSQDQGSTSGWFF. Written as DNA, the CDR3 is TGCGCCAGCAGCCAAGACCAGGGGTCGACTAGCGGTTGGTTCTTC.

On this clonotype itself: Given the absence of the conserved phenylalanine or tryptophan at the CDR3 end, a read error is likely. The rearrangement uses TRBV28 and TRBJ2-1, with 8 positions matching TRBD1. The CDR3 has 14 residues. J gave up 8 bases and V 5 bases, and 8 bases lay outside the gene matches. Germline V gives CDR1 MDHEN, CDR2 SYDVKM. As DNA, the CDR3 is TGTGCCAGCAGTCCCCGGACAGGGCCCCATGAGCAGTTCCTC. Translating gives CASSPRTGPHEQFL.

This clonotype was counted many times. The rearrangement links TRBV11-1 to TRBJ2-2; tentative D call: TRBD1 (6 bases). CDR3 length equals 17 residues. Germline CDR1 and CDR2: SGHAT and FQDESV (reference sequence). V was shortened by 5 bases and J by 2 bases, with 18 bases between the two germline ends. The CDR3 loop is CASSQGQWDANTGELFF. CDR3 sequence (DNA): TGTGCCAGCAGCCAAGGACAGTGGGACGCCAACACCGGGGAGCTGTTTTTT.

There are many counts of this clonotype. This sequence joins TRBV2 and TRBJ2-5; perhaps D is TRBD1 or TRBD2 (5 bases each). CDR1 and CDR2 from the germline V gene are SNHLY and FYNNEI. The length of the CDR3 is 12 residues. V lost 4 bases to trimming and J lost 2 bases, with 5 bases between them. CDR3 nucleotide sequence: TGTGCCAGCAGTGGGGGGCAAGAGACCCAGTACTTC. Encoded protein: CASSGGQETQYF.

As regards this clonotype: This may come from a read error, since a much larger clone is one base off. The rearrangement links TRBV6-5 to TRBJ2-2; 8 bases map to TRBD1. The germline gives CDR1 MNHEY, CDR2 SVGAGI. This CDR3 has 17 residues. The V gene end was trimmed by 7 bases and the J gene end by 4 bases; junction bases not matched to a gene: 14. The CDR3 nucleotides are TGTGCCAGCACCTCAGGGGGCGGGACGGCGACCACCGGGGAGCTGTTTTTT. Translated: CASTSGGGTATTGELFF.

This clonotype was counted at least ten times. V usage is TRBV5-1 and J usage is TRBJ1-2; unclear D gene. The V gene lost 4 bases and the J gene lost 4 bases, with 11 bases spanning the gap. CDR1 is SGHRS, CDR2 YFSETQ, per germline. This CDR3 spans 13 amino acids. As DNA, the CDR3 is TGCGCCAGCAGCCCTAGGACGGGCTATGGCTACACCTTC. It yields the protein CASSPRTGYGYTF.

This clonotype was detected ten times or more. The chain is built from TRBV6-6 and TRBJ2-6; D is possibly TRBD1 (6 bases). CDR1 and CDR2 (germline): MNHNY, SVGAGI (reference sequence). Between the trimmed V and J ends, which lost 7 bases and 2 bases, there was a span of 12 bases. The length of the CDR3 is 15 residues. CDR3 in amino acids: CASIQQGAGANVLTF. The CDR3 nucleotides are TGTGCCAGCATCCAACAGGGAGCTGGGGCCAACGTCCTGACTTTC.

This clonotype was seen at least ten times. This chain joins TRBV5-1 and TRBJ2-7, with D possibly matching TRBD1 (7 bases). In germline, CDR1 is SGHRS, CDR2 YFSETQ. The CDR3 has 16 residues. The ends were cut back, 4 bases at V and 7 bases at J, with 24 bases in the middle. CDR3 sequence: CASSLTSRRDSGEQYF. The CDR3 nucleotides read TGCGCCAGCAGCCTAACCTCACGACGGGACAGCGGGGAGCAGTACTTC.